The source of this T cell receptor beta chain is a study of T-cell memory formation after mild COVID-19. TCRdb independently ran MiXCR on the 5' RACE reads; one entry per CDR3 protein. The sample holds fewer than 400,000 distinct CDR3 sequences; roughly 15% are singletons and the top ten take about 22%. Trimming left V 4 bases short and J 8 bases short, with 20 bases between. This CDR3 comprises 15 residues. Germline CDR1 reads MGHRA; CDR2 reads YSYEKL. Only a few counts were recorded for this clonotype. The clonotype comes from a young man who had mild COVID-19 (a few samples of this study predate the infection). Cell type and time point are not known. Sequenced: PBMCs or a T cell subset sorted from them (not recorded which). The V gene is TRBV4-1, the J gene TRBJ1-2; D may be TRBD1 (6 bases). The CDR3 DNA reads TGCGCCAGCAGCCTCCCCTCGGCAGGGGCGCCCGGCTACACCTTC. It codes for CASSLPSAGAPGYTF.